One sample yielded the 29 T cell receptor beta chains listed below, sequenced in a study of blood T cell repertoires in COVID-19 (dated by TCRdb to 2018 to 2020). Receptor amplification or capture employed the immunoSEQ multiplex PCR assay. TCRdb took over this immuneACCESS table, retaining in-frame rearrangements with V and J assigned. Such tables are incomplete; in checked studies, under half of the missing clones stem from an unresolved V gene, and the remainder is unexplained. Present in this sample are about 200,000 clones, around 85% of which were seen just once. 2% to 2.5% of the sample is in the top ten clones. Sequenced input: peripheral blood. Source of these receptors: a woman aged 50 to 60 with acute or convalescent COVID-19.

The chain joins TRBV7-9 to TRBJ1-1; a possible D gene is TRBD1 (6 bases). CDR1 and CDR2 from the germline V gene are SEHNR and FQNEAQ (reference sequence). The germline V and J ends were trimmed by 0 bases and 2 bases, with 10 bases remaining between them. The CDR3 sequence is 15 residues long. CDR3 protein: CASSLAPTGNTEAFF. The CDR3 DNA is TGTGCCAGCAGCTTAGCCCCGACAGGAAACACTGAAGCTTTCTTT.

This chain links TRBV12-3 or TRBV12-4 with TRBJ1-1; TRBD1 might be the D (5 bases). The CDR3 is made up of 13 amino acids. V was shortened by 3 bases and J by 6 bases, with 11 bases between the two germline ends. CDR3 sequence reads: CASSLQGKAEAFF. The CDR3 coding sequence is TGTGCCAGCAGTTTGCAGGGTAAAGCTGAAGCTTTCTTT.

This clone has a single count. This chain links TRBV11-3 with TRBJ1-1; no clear D gene. The CDR3 is made up of 13 amino acids. Germline CDR1 reads SGHNT; CDR2 reads YENEEA. V was pared by 2 bases and J by 4 bases, with 8 bases between. The CDR3 here is CASSLSVGTEAFF. For the CDR3, the DNA is TGTGCCAGCAGCTTAAGCGTAGGCACTGAAGCTTTCTTT.

V usage is TRBV3-1 (or the pseudogene TRBV3-2) and J usage is TRBJ1-4; no firm D call. In germline, CDR1 is LGHDT, CDR2 YNNKEL (reference sequence). This CDR3 is 14 amino acids long. Trimming stripped 4 bases from V and 5 bases from J, with 11 bases between. CDR3 protein: CASSPYRENEKLFF. In DNA, the CDR3 is TGTGCCAGCAGCCCCTACCGGGAGAATGAAAAACTGTTTTTT.

This chain uses TRBV7-3 with TRBJ2-2, with D possibly matching TRBD2 (5 bases). Germline V gene sequence: CDR1 SGHTA, CDR2 FQGTGA. This CDR3 comprises 14 residues. V was cut by 4 bases and J by 3 bases, with 9 bases left in between. The CDR3 nucleotides are TGTGCCAGCAGCTCGGGGTCGCACACCGGGGAGCTGTTTTTT. This encodes CASSSGSHTGELFF.

This clone was seen a handful of times. The chain uses TRBV9 and TRBJ1-2, with D unclear. There are 12 residues in the CDR3. Trimming shortened V by 3 bases and J by 4 bases, and 7 bases separated the two germline ends. Germline V CDR1 and CDR2: SGDLS, YYNGEE. The CDR3 reads CASSGLIYGYTF. In nucleotides, the CDR3 is TGTGCCAGCAGCGGACTGATCTATGGCTACACCTTC. Full variable domain (remainder filled in from reference TRBV9 and TRBJ1-2): DSGVTQTPKHLITATGQRVTLRCSPRSGDLSVYWYQQSLDQGLQFLIQYYNGEERAKGNILERFSAQQFPDLHSELNLSSLELGDSALYFCASSGLIYGYTFGSGTRLTVV.

The V and J genes are TRBV9 and TRBJ2-3; 13 bases map to TRBD2. CDR3 size: 17 residues. The germline gives CDR1 SGDLS, CDR2 YYNGEE. V lost 2 bases and J lost 2; bases outside the gene matches: 5. The CDR3 DNA reads as TGTGCCAGCAGCGTTGGACTAGCGGGAGCCAACACAGATACGCAGTATTTT. Translated, it gives CASSVGLAGANTDTQYF.

This clone was observed a single time. V is TRBV11-3 and J is TRBJ2-7, with D perhaps TRBD2 (5 bases). This CDR3 is built from 15 residues. From germline, CDR1 is SGHNT and CDR2 YENEEA. V lost 5 bases, J lost 4 bases, and 18 bases lay in between. The CDR3 sequence: CASSPASLATYEQYF. CDR3 DNA: TGTGCCAGCAGCCCGGCTAGCTTAGCGACTTACGAGCAGTACTTC. Full variable domain (rest looked up from reference TRBV11-3 and TRBJ2-7): EAGVVQSPRYKIIEKKQPVAFWCNPISGHNTLYWYLQNLGQGPELLIRYENEEAVDDSQLPKDRFSAERLKGVDSTLKIQPAELGDSAVYLCASSPASLATYEQYFGPGTRLTVT.

V is TRBV11-2 and J is TRBJ1-1; tentative D call: TRBD1 (6 bases). CDR1 is SGHAT, CDR2 FQNNGV, per germline. Trimming took 1 base from V and 1 from J, leaving 10 bases between them. The length of the CDR3 is 15 residues. This chain's CDR3 is CASSLVQGWNTEAFF. CDR3 DNA: TGTGCCAGCAGCTTAGTGCAGGGGTGGAACACTGAAGCTTTCTTT. Drawing the rest from reference TRBV11-2 and TRBJ1-1, the complete variable domain is EAGVAQSPRYKIIEKRQSVAFWCNPISGHATLYWYQQILGQGPKLLIQFQNNGVVDDSQLPKDRFSAERLKGVDSTLKIQPAKLEDSAVYLCASSLVQGWNTEAFFGQGTRLTVV.

In its sample, this clone was seen a few times. The chain links TRBV9 to TRBJ1-4; the match to TRBD1 covers 7 bases. This CDR3 region has 14 residues. The germline gives CDR1 SGDLS, CDR2 YYNGEE. V lost 3 bases and J lost 4; bases outside the gene matches: 3. CDR3 nucleotides: TGTGCCAGCAGCGCGGGACAGCTTAATGAAAAACTGTTTTTT. It specifies CASSAGQLNEKLFF.

V is TRBV5-1 and J is TRBJ1-1, with D maybe TRBD1 (6 bases). Trimming shortened V by 0 bases and J by 4 bases, and 16 bases separated the two germline ends. The germline CDR1 and CDR2 sequences are SGHRS and YFSETQ. The CDR3 consists of 16 residues. The CDR3 loop is CASSLDFSGATTEAFF. The DNA of the CDR3 is TGCGCCAGCAGCTTGGACTTTTCAGGGGCTACCACTGAAGCTTTCTTT. The whole variable domain, remainder taken from reference TRBV5-1 and TRBJ1-1, is KAGVTQTPRYLIKTRGQQVTLSCSPISGHRSVSWYQQTPGQGLQFLFEYFSETQRNKGNFPGRFSGRQFSNSRSEMNVSTLELGDSALYLCASSLDFSGATTEAFFGQGTRLTVV.

The gene calls are TRBV5-1 and TRBJ1-1; no definite D call. In germline, CDR1 is SGHRS, CDR2 YFSETQ. The CDR3 extends over 15 amino acids. Trimming removed 2 bases at V and 2 bases at J, with 13 bases between. CDR3 in DNA: TGCGCCAGCAGCTTTAAGGGAGCAACTAACACTGAAGCTTTCTTT. It yields the protein CASSFKGATNTEAFF.

The CDR3 coding sequence is TGTGCCAGCAGTTTGGACAGCTCCTACAATGAGCAGTTCTTC. Amino acids: CASSLDSSYNEQFF. The chain combines TRBV6-6 with TRBJ2-1, with D possibly being TRBD1 (6 bases). V shed 4 bases and J shed 0 bases, with 7 bases lying between them. Germline assignment: CDR1 MNHNY and CDR2 SVGAGI (reference sequence). The CDR3 extends over 14 amino acids.

The rearrangement links TRBV10-1 to TRBJ2-1, with D maybe TRBD2 (6 bases). CDR3 length equals 11 residues. Germline values: CDR1 WNHNN, CDR2 SYGVQD (reference sequence). Trimming took off 8 bases at V and 7 bases at J, with 9 bases between the two ends. CDR3 loop: CASLGGNEQFF. DNA for the CDR3: TGCGCCAGCCTGGGGGGTAATGAGCAGTTCTTC.

The V gene is TRBV3-1 (or the pseudogene TRBV3-2), the J gene TRBJ2-3, with 7 bases that match TRBD2. This CDR3 is built from 16 residues. The ends lost 0 bases at V and 2 bases at J; junction bases unmatched: 5. The germline V gene has CDR1 LGHDT and CDR2 YNNKEL (reference sequence). CDR3 nucleotides: TGTGCCAGCAGCCAAGATGGTAGCGGGTCCACAGATACGCAGTATTTT. It codes for CASSQDGSGSTDTQYF.

The CDR3 nucleotides are TGCGCCAGCAGTGAGTCGTGGGGACTAGCGGGAGGGCCCTATGAGCAGTTCTTC. Translating it yields CASSESWGLAGGPYEQFF. The chain links TRBV10-1 to TRBJ2-1, with TRBD2 matching 16 bases. Germline V gives CDR1 WNHNN, CDR2 SYGVQD (reference sequence). J gave up 8 bases and V 0 bases, and 7 bases lay outside the gene matches. The CDR3 length is 18 residues.

The chain couples TRBV27 to TRBJ1-5; 8 bases agree with TRBD1. V was pared by 4 bases and J by 2 bases, with 7 bases of the junction left unmatched. This CDR3 is built from 16 residues. From germline, CDR1 is MNHEY and CDR2 SMNVEV (reference sequence). The CDR3 reads CASSYKTGAGNQPQHF. The CDR3 DNA reads as TGTGCCAGCAGTTATAAGACAGGGGCAGGCAATCAGCCCCAGCATTTT.

The V call is TRBV29-1, the J call TRBJ2-5; 8 bases map to TRBD1. Germline trimming cut 6 bases from V and 5 bases from J; bases unmatched to any gene: 14. The germline V gene encodes CDR1 SQVTM and CDR2 ANQGSEA. The CDR3 has 15 residues. Here the CDR3 DNA reads TGCAGCGTAGGGGGTAGAAACAGGGGGGCGGAGACCCAGTACTTC. Residues: CSVGGRNRGAETQYF.

This chain joins TRBV7-9 and TRBJ2-5; 10 bases align to TRBD2. The germline CDR1 and CDR2 sequences are SEHNR and FQNEAQ (reference sequence). With V trimmed by 2 bases and J by 8 bases, 17 bases remained unmatched. The length of the CDR3 is 18 residues. CDR3 amino acids: CASSLKRSWASGSPTQYF. The DNA for the CDR3 is TGTGCCAGCAGCTTAAAAAGGTCGTGGGCTAGCGGGAGTCCTACCCAGTACTTC.

J is TRBJ1-5 and V is TRBV9, with D tentatively TRBD1 (5 bases). Trimming took off 0 bases at V and 4 bases at J, with 11 bases between the two ends. The length of the CDR3 is 15 residues. Looked up from germline, CDR1 is SGDLS and CDR2 is YYNGEE. CDR3 DNA: TGTGCCAGCAGCGTAGAGGGGATGAGGAATCAGCCCCAGCATTTT. Its protein product is CASSVEGMRNQPQHF.

The chain is built from TRBV9 and TRBJ2-3; 9 bases fit TRBD1. The CDR3 has 16 amino acids. The V and J ends lost 6 bases and 0 bases, in that order; junction bases with no gene match: 8. Germline CDR1 SGDLS, CDR2 YYNGEE. CDR3 nucleotides: TGTGCCAGCACCCTTGGACAGGGGATGAGCACAGATACGCAGTATTTT. Residues: CASTLGQGMSTDTQYF.

This clone occurred many times. The V gene is TRBV7-3, the J gene TRBJ2-1, with D possibly matching TRBD2 (6 bases). This CDR3 is built from 14 residues. CDR1 and CDR2 (germline): SGHTA, FQGTGA. V gave up 0 bases and J gave up 7 bases, with 10 bases separating them. CDR3 in amino acids: CASSLTAGRNEQFF. CDR3 DNA: TGTGCCAGCAGCTTAACGGCGGGGAGGAATGAGCAGTTCTTC.

This sequence joins TRBV5-1 and TRBJ2-3, with TRBD2 matching over 12 bases. The J segment lost 2 bases and the V segment lost 3 bases, leaving 13 bases of the junction unmatched. From germline, CDR1 is SGHRS and CDR2 YFSETQ. The CDR3 spans 19 residues. The CDR3 coding sequence is TGCGCCAGCAGCTCTCAACCGGGACTAGCGGGTCCCACCACAGATACGCAGTATTTT. Encoded protein: CASSSQPGLAGPTTDTQYF.

CDR3 DNA sequence: TGTGCCAGCAGCTTAGTCCGCGGGTGGGAAGAGACCCAGTACTTC. This translates into CASSLVRGWEETQYF. The gene calls are TRBV7-2 and TRBJ2-5; maybe TRBD2 (5 bases). This CDR3 is built from 15 residues. Germline V gene data show CDR1 as SGHTA and CDR2 as FQGNSA. Trimming left V 1 base short and J 3 bases short, with 12 bases between. Together with reference TRBV7-2 and TRBJ2-5, the CDR3 gives the full variable domain: GAGVSQSPSNKVTEKGKDVELRCDPISGHTALYWYRQSLGQGLEFLIYFQGNSAPDKSGLPSDRFSAERTGGSVSTLTIQRTQQEDSAVYLCASSLVRGWEETQYFGPGTRLLVL.

This rearrangement joins TRBV19 to TRBJ2-1; TRBD1 matches at 11 bases. Germline assignment: CDR1 LNHDA and CDR2 SQIVND (reference sequence). The CDR3 is 15 residues long. Losses at the gene ends were 1 base for V and 6 bases for J; bases not matched to a gene: 2. CDR3 nucleotides: TGTGCCAGTAGTATAGGGGACAGGGGGATCAATGAGCAGTTCTTC. This encodes CASSIGDRGINEQFF.

The chain is built from TRBV11-2 and TRBJ1-2, with TRBD1 as a possible D gene (5 bases). The CDR3 runs 13 residues. Germline assignment: CDR1 SGHAT and CDR2 FQNNGV. Trimming removed 4 bases from V and 4 bases from J, with 10 bases in between. The CDR3 loop reads CASSSGPGYGYTF. The DNA for the CDR3 is TGTGCCAGCAGCTCAGGGCCCGGCTATGGCTACACCTTC.

Worth noting for this clone: This sample also contains other DNA sequences that code for the same CDR3. The rearrangement uses TRBV5-4 and TRBJ2-3, with 7 bases fitting TRBD1. The germline V gene has CDR1 SGHNT and CDR2 YYREEE (reference sequence). The CDR3 spans 15 residues. With V trimmed by 0 bases and J by 0 bases, 1 base remained unmatched. The CDR3 reads CASSLGQGSTDTQYF. CDR3 DNA: TGTGCCAGCAGCTTGGGACAGGGTAGCACAGATACGCAGTATTTT.

V gene TRBV10-3 combines with J gene TRBJ2-1; tentative D call: TRBD2 (5 bases). The germline V and J ends were trimmed by 11 bases and 0 bases, with 17 bases remaining between them. The CDR3 covers 15 residues. Germline values: CDR1 ENHRY, CDR2 SYGVKD. CDR3: CAAQHMAGSYNEQFF. The CDR3 nucleotides are TGTGCCGCCCAGCATATGGCGGGCTCCTACAATGAGCAGTTCTTC.

The chain has TRBV29-1 and TRBJ1-1; maybe TRBD1 (5 bases). Germline lookup yields CDR1 SQVTM and CDR2 ANQGSEA. CDR3 length: 12 amino acids. The ends were cut back, 6 bases at V and 0 bases at J, with 8 bases in the middle. CDR3 in amino acids: CSVETVNTEAFF. The CDR3 region has the DNA TGCAGCGTAGAGACAGTGAACACTGAAGCTTTCTTT.